The sequence of this T cell receptor beta chain was determined in a study of T-cell memory formation after mild COVID-19. Study-level background: In these data, TCR clusters were largely donor specific.

In TCRdb, the 5' RACE reads were re-called with MiXCR into one record per CDR3 protein. The sample holds 200,000 to 300,000 distinct CDR3 sequences; approximately 16% are singletons and the top ten take approximately 20%. This CDR3 spans 15 amino acids. The V end lost 2 bases, the J end lost 5 bases, and 14 bases lay between the germline ends. Germline CDR1 and CDR2: SGHDT and YYEEEE. This clonotype was picked up a small number of times. The clonotype was recovered from a man younger than 30 who had mild COVID-19 (a few samples of this study predate the infection). Cell type and time point are not known. This rearrangement joins TRBV5-6 to TRBJ1-5; perhaps TRBD1 as D (5 bases). Sequences were obtained from PBMCs or a T cell subset sorted from them (not recorded which). The CDR3 nucleotides read TGTGCCAGCAGCTTATCCGGGGCCGGGCATCAGCCCCAGCATTTT. Residues: CASSLSGAGHQPQHF.